This T cell receptor beta chain was captured by sequencing in a study of long-term antiretroviral therapy in people with HIV. Whole-study results and caveats: Information on adherence, resistance and therapy changes was unavailable. Pre-ART clonal expansions dominated every time point's repertoire.

The libraries were made with immunoSEQ v3.0 at survey level. TCRdb's table, derived via immunoSEQ multiplex PCR, lists solely in-frame clones and lacks some. The repertoire holds about 20,000 clones, with around 86% as singletons. This clone was detected a few times. What it binds is not known. Participants with HIV, all of them, were treated in the United States. Trimming shortened V by 1 base and J by 3 bases, and 11 bases separated the two germline ends. The CDR3 has 15 residues. The germline V gene encodes CDR1 SGHDT and CDR2 YYEEEE. The specimen was unsorted PBMCs, collected 0.5 years after starting antiretroviral therapy. This chain uses TRBV5-6 with TRBJ1-5, with a tentative D call TRBD1 (5 bases). The receptor comes from a man between 40 and 49 years old with HIV. The CDR3 reads CASSLSAGINQPQHF. The CDR3, as DNA: TGTGCCAGCAGCTTGTCGGCAGGGATCAATCAGCCCCAGCATTTT.